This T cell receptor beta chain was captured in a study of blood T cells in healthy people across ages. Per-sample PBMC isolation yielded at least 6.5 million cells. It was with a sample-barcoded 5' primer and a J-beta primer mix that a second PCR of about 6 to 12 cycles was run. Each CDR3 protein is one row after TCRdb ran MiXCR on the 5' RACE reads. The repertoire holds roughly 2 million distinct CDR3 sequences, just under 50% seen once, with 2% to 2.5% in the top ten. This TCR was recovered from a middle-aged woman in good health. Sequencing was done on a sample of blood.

The CDR3 spells CASSQDSVSGAYEQYF. CDR3 bases: TGCGCCAGCAGCCAAGATTCGGTTAGCGGGGCCTACGAGCAGTACTTC. This chain connects TRBV4-3 to TRBJ2-7, with 8 bases identical to TRBD2. The V and J ends lost 0 bases and 2 bases, in that order; junction bases with no gene match: 6. CDR3 length equals 16 residues. Per germline, CDR1 LGHNA and CDR2 YSLEER.